This TCR beta chain appears in the sequencing data of a study of blood T cell repertoires in COVID-19. Across the study: Researchers got acute and convalescent COVID-19 samples from the United States, Italy and Spain. T cells, B-cell-depleted T cells, or PBMCs provided the cDNA or gDNA that served as material.

Authors' analysis steps: Reference gene primer amplification gave estimated nucleated cell counts. Only in-frame clones appear in the TCRdb table, and some are missing; sequencing was by immunoSEQ multiplex PCR. D and trimming come from the DNA, and the V and J calls and clone size come from that table. In the table there are tens of thousands of clones, 88% of which are singletons. V was trimmed by 0 bases and J by 6 bases, leaving 12 bases between them. The CDR3 consists of 15 residues. Germline assignment: CDR1 SGHDT and CDR2 YYEEEE. This TCR came from a human donor in a cohort sampled during active COVID-19. Sequences were obtained from peripheral blood. The chain couples TRBV5-6 to TRBJ2-2; D may be TRBD1 (5 bases). The CDR3 loop reads CASSLGQTWAGELFF. The CDR3 DNA reads TGTGCCAGCAGCTTGGGACAGACCTGGGCCGGGGAGCTGTTTTTT.